The 22 T cell receptor beta chains presented below share a single source sample, sequenced in a study of CD8 T cells in ankylosing spondylitis. TCRdb re-called the 5' RACE reads with MiXCR, one entry per CDR3 protein. Found here are about 250,000 distinct CDR3 sequences, roughly 18% of them singletons; the top ten hold about a third. Sequencing was performed on blood, either unsorted or a sorted T cell fraction (not recorded which). These TCRs come from a male donor with ankylosing spondylitis or in good health (not recorded which).

The chain is built from TRBV4-2 and TRBJ2-7, with 11 bases aligning to TRBD2. This CDR3 spans 16 amino acids. Trimming removed 1 base from V and 4 bases from J; junction bases left unmatched: 6. The germline V gene has CDR1 LGHNA and CDR2 YNFKEQ. CDR3 sequence: CASSQVVTSGIYEQYF. CDR3 DNA: TGTGCCAGCAGCCAAGTGGTGACTAGCGGGATTTACGAGCAGTACTTC.

This clonotype was detected once. The gene calls are TRBV6-5 and TRBJ2-7, with D uncertain. Trimming pared 6 bases from V and 6 bases from J, leaving 12 bases between. The germline V gene encodes CDR1 MNHEY and CDR2 SVGAGI. The length of the CDR3 is 12 residues. The CDR3, as DNA: TGTGCCAGCAGAGAGCCGAGCCTCGAGCAGTACTTC. Residues: CASREPSLEQYF.

V usage is TRBV4-1 and J usage is TRBJ2-1; D is possibly TRBD2 (6 bases). The CDR3 spans 17 residues. Looked up from germline, CDR1 is MGHRA and CDR2 is YSYEKL. Trimming took 0 bases from V and 6 from J, leaving 18 bases between them. CDR3 bases: TGCGCCAGCAGCCAAGATCCACCGGGACTCCTGGGCAATGAGCAGTTCTTC. Translation gives CASSQDPPGLLGNEQFF.

This clonotype was counted only a few times. V gene TRBV4-1 combines with J gene TRBJ1-2; D is undetermined. Trimming pared 0 bases from V and 5 bases from J, leaving 10 bases between. CDR3 length equals 14 residues. The V gene's germline CDR1 is MGHRA and CDR2 YSYEKL. In nucleotides, the CDR3 is TGCGCCAGCAGCCAAGAGAGGGCTGGTTATGGCTACACCTTC. Its translation: CASSQERAGYGYTF.

This clonotype was seen repeatedly, ten times or more. V and J are TRBV6-5 and TRBJ2-7; 7 bases match TRBD1. V was pared by 5 bases and J by 3 bases, with 7 bases of the junction left unmatched. The CDR3 has 14 residues. Germline loops: CDR1 MNHEY, CDR2 SVGAGI. The CDR3 DNA reads as TGTGCCAGCAGTAACCAAGGACAGGTCTACGAGCAGTACTTC. Protein: CASSNQGQVYEQYF.

The V gene is TRBV7-9, the J gene TRBJ2-7; 7 bases line up with TRBD1. The CDR3 extends over 15 amino acids. Germline CDR1 SEHNR, CDR2 FQNEAQ (reference sequence). V gave up 1 base and J gave up 2 bases; unmatched junction bases: 5. This CDR3 reads CASSLGPGQPYEQYF. In DNA form, the CDR3 reads TGTGCCAGCAGCTTAGGGCCGGGACAGCCCTACGAGCAGTACTTC.

The chain carries TRBV29-1 and TRBJ2-1, with TRBD2 as a possible D gene (6 bases). Trimming pared 4 bases from V and 6 bases from J, leaving 22 bases between. Germline assignment: CDR1 SQVTM and CDR2 ANQGSEA. CDR3 length: 16 amino acids. CDR3: CSVGGTLSVTTNEQFF. Here the CDR3 DNA reads TGCAGCGTTGGCGGGACTCTATCCGTAACGACCAATGAGCAGTTCTTC.

This clonotype has only a few counts. This rearrangement joins TRBV29-1 to TRBJ2-5, with TRBD1 matching over 11 bases. This CDR3 contains 15 residues. Germline CDR1 reads SQVTM; CDR2 reads ANQGSEA. V was pared by 1 base and J by 2 bases, with 3 bases of the junction left unmatched. The CDR3 loop reads CSVEAGQGEQETQYF. For the CDR3, the DNA is TGCAGCGTTGAAGCGGGACAGGGGGAACAAGAGACCCAGTACTTC.

V gene TRBV5-1 combines with J gene TRBJ2-7; 7 bases map to TRBD2. V was pared by 1 base and J by 5 bases, with 12 bases of the junction left unmatched. Germline lookup yields CDR1 SGHRS and CDR2 YFSETQ. The CDR3 runs 16 residues. The CDR3 sequence: CASSLMGWEGPHEQYF. CDR3 coding DNA: TGCGCCAGCAGCTTGATGGGGTGGGAGGGCCCCCACGAGCAGTACTTC.

This clonotype was seen many times. This chain uses TRBV6-5 with TRBJ2-1; D might be TRBD2 (5 bases). V lost 2 bases and J 0 bases, leaving 17 bases between the germline ends. CDR1 is MNHEY, CDR2 SVGAGI, per germline. This CDR3 has 18 amino acids. Here the CDR3 DNA reads TGTGCCAGCAGTTACAAGTCCGGGGAACCCCTCTCCTACAATGAGCAGTTCTTC. It codes for CASSYKSGEPLSYNEQFF.

The chain links TRBV4-1 to TRBJ2-3; 9 nucleotides line up with TRBD2. Germline assignment: CDR1 MGHRA and CDR2 YSYEKL. The CDR3 extends over 21 amino acids. Trimming took 0 bases from V and 1 from J; bases not matched to a gene: 17. CDR3 DNA sequence: TGCGCCAGCAGCCAAGATTCCGCTTTTTTTAGCGGGAGTGGCGGCACAGATACGCAGTATTTT. Residues: CASSQDSAFFSGSGGTDTQYF.

The J gene is TRBJ2-2, the V gene TRBV27; a possible D gene is TRBD2 (6 bases). CDR1 is MNHEY, CDR2 SMNVEV, per germline (reference sequence). Trimming cost V 10 bases and J 3 bases, with 12 bases left between them. The CDR3 covers 13 residues. CDR3 DNA: TGTGCCACCGGGGGTATACACACCGGGGAGCTGTTTTTT. This gives the protein CATGGIHTGELFF.

Only a few counts were recorded for this clonotype. The chain employs TRBV20-1 and TRBJ2-3, with D hard to call. The CDR3 spans 14 residues. V lost 0 bases to trimming and J lost 7 bases, with 14 bases between them. From germline, CDR1 is DFQATT and CDR2 SNEGSKA (reference sequence). CDR3 DNA sequence: TGCAGTGCTAGAGATTCAACAGACGTTTATACGCAGTATTTT. It specifies CSARDSTDVYTQYF.

The chain combines TRBV14 with TRBJ2-7; no reliable D call. Germline-derived CDR1 and CDR2 are SGHDN and FVKESK. This CDR3 comprises 12 residues. V lost 1 base to trimming and J lost 5 bases, with 6 bases between them. The CDR3 nucleotides are TGTGCCAGCAGCCAAGGGTCCCACGAGCAGTACTTC. It specifies CASSQGSHEQYF.

V and J are TRBV25-1 and TRBJ2-1, with a tentative D call TRBD2 (6 bases). V gave up 0 bases and J gave up 9 bases, with 21 bases separating them. The CDR3 covers 17 residues. Germline V gene data show CDR1 as MGHDK and CDR2 as SYGVNS. This chain's CDR3 is CASSEYIAAEEGGEQFF. The DNA of the CDR3 is TGTGCCAGCAGTGAATATATCGCAGCAGAGGAGGGAGGTGAGCAGTTCTTC.

This clonotype has a handful of counts. This chain connects TRBV2 to TRBJ2-5; D may be TRBD1 or TRBD2 (6 bases each). Germline V lookup: CDR1 SNHLY, CDR2 FYNNEI. V was clipped by 3 bases and J by 5 bases, with 19 bases between them. CDR3 size: 16 residues. The DNA of the CDR3 is TGTGCCAGCAGTGATGTTCTTTCCGGGGGCAGCGAGACCCAGTACTTC. Protein product: CASSDVLSGGSETQYF. The whole variable domain, filled in from reference TRBV2 and TRBJ2-5, reads EPEVTQTPSHQVTQMGQEVILRCVPISNHLYFYWYRQILGQKVEFLVSFYNNEISEKSEIFDDQFSVERPDGSNFTLKIRSTKLEDSAMYFCASSDVLSGGSETQYFGPGTRLLVL.

The chain uses TRBV6-5 and TRBJ2-6; 9 bases line up with TRBD1. Per germline, CDR1 MNHEY and CDR2 SVGAGI. The CDR3 consists of 18 residues. V dropped 4 bases and J dropped 0; count of bases not matched to a gene: 7. The CDR3 is CASSSLDRGDSGANVLTF. DNA of the CDR3: TGTGCCAGCAGTTCCCTGGACAGGGGAGACTCTGGGGCCAACGTCCTGACTTTC.

This clonotype was detected only a few times. The CDR3 here is CSVRTVYSYEQYF. The CDR3 region has the DNA TGCAGCGTACGGACAGTCTACTCCTACGAGCAGTACTTC. V is TRBV29-1 and J is TRBJ2-7, with a weak D call TRBD1 (6 bases). Trimming took off 6 bases at V and 0 bases at J, with 12 bases between the two ends. The CDR3 sequence is 13 residues long. The V gene's germline CDR1 is SQVTM and CDR2 ANQGSEA.

The table lists this clonotype with a few counts. V is TRBV4-3 and J is TRBJ2-7; 7 nucleotides match TRBD2. CDR3 size: 14 residues. Germline loops: CDR1 LGHNA, CDR2 YSLEER. Trimming took 0 bases from V and 5 from J; bases not matched to a gene: 4. The CDR3 DNA reads as TGCGCCAGCAGCCAAGACGGGAGGAAAAACGAGCAGTACTTC. It encodes CASSQDGRKNEQYF.

The chain couples TRBV7-9 to TRBJ1-2; D is ambiguous. There are 12 residues in the CDR3. Trimming took off 1 base at V and 3 bases at J, with 3 bases between the two ends. Germline V gene lookup returns CDR1 SEHNR and CDR2 FQNEAQ (reference sequence). The CDR3 here is CASSLDHYGYTF. CDR3 nucleotide sequence: TGTGCCAGCAGCTTAGATCACTATGGCTACACCTTC. Full variable domain (missing parts from reference TRBV7-9 and TRBJ1-2): DTGVSQNPRHKITKRGQNVTFRCDPISEHNRLYWYRQTLGQGPEFLTYFQNEAQLEKSRLLSDRFSAERPKGSFSTLEIQRTEQGDSAMYLCASSLDHYGYTFGSGTRLTVV.

A few counts support this clonotype. The CDR3 bases are TGTGCCAGCAGCTCCCGGGGAGGCGAGACCCAGTACTTC. Residues: CASSSRGGETQYF. The chain uses TRBV7-8 and TRBJ2-5; D perhaps matches TRBD2 (6 bases). The V gene lost 4 bases and the J gene lost 5 bases, with 11 bases spanning the gap. Germline V gene data show CDR1 as SGHVS and CDR2 as FQNEAQ. The CDR3 is 13 amino acids.

This clonotype has a handful of counts. The chain is built from TRBV7-8 and TRBJ2-7; tentative D call: TRBD1 (5 bases). Germline CDR1 reads SGHVS; CDR2 reads FQNEAQ. CDR3 size: 14 residues. Deletions cut 1 base from V and 5 bases from J, with 12 bases between. The chain's CDR3 is CASSLDSGSDEQYF. CDR3 bases: TGTGCCAGCAGCTTAGATTCAGGGTCCGACGAGCAGTACTTC.